These T cell receptor beta chains were read from a single sample in a study of T cells in tuberculosis. Clones were read by immunoSEQ multiplex PCR, and TCRdb kept only the in-frame ones, dropping some. The sample lists 44,000 or so clones; about 95% were seen once. The material sequenced was PBMCs. These receptors all come from a donor aged 5-35 years with latent tuberculosis or without tuberculosis infection. Each CDR3 is given with its conserved first and last residue. The D gene is left open where the match is weak. Size is omitted from some rows. Given values are once, few, many or a class for expanded clones.

abundance	j_gene	d_gene	v_gene	CDR3nt	CDR3aa
NA	TRBJ2-7	TRBD2	TRBV7-8	TGTGCCAGCAGCTTAGGTGCCGGGGGGGCGTACGAGCAGTACTTC	CASSLGAGGAYEQYF
NA	TRBJ2-2	NA	TRBV7-2	TGTGCCAGCAGCTTAGCCGGGGCGAACACCGGGGAGCTGTTTTTT	CASSLAGANTGELFF
NA	TRBJ2-1	TRBD2	TRBV6-6	TGTGCCAGCAGTATACCGACTAGCGGGGGTGACAATGAGCAGTTCTTC	CASSIPTSGGDNEQFF
NA	TRBJ2-2	TRBD1	TRBV27	TGTGCCAGCAGTTTTCAGGGGGCGTTCGGGGAGCTGTTTTTT	CASSFQGAFGELFF
NA	TRBJ2-3	TRBD2	TRBV7-9	TGTGCCAGCAGCTTAGAAGGCGGGAGGGCCTATCAACACACAGATACGCAGTATTTT	CASSLEGGRAYQHTDTQYF
NA	TRBJ1-1	TRBD1	TRBV27	TGTGCCAGCAGTTTAAATGGACAGGGTATGAACACTGAAGCTTTCTTT	CASSLNGQGMNTEAFF
NA	TRBJ1-1	NA	TRBV12-5	TGTGCTAGTGGTTTGCCACCCGTATTGAGCTCTGAAGCTTTCTTT	CASGLPPVLSSEAFF
NA	TRBJ1-1	TRBD1	TRBV5-4	TGTGCCAGCAGCTTGGTGGGGACAGGGGGTGCTTTCTTT	CASSLVGTGGAFF
NA	TRBJ2-7	NA	TRBV10-1	TGCGCCAGCAGGCCACGGTCCCCCCTTCCCTACGAGCAGTACTTC	CASRPRSPLPYEQYF
few	TRBJ1-2	TRBD1	TRBV27	TGTGCCAGCAGTTCCTGGGACAGGGGGCTGTATGGCTACACCTTC	CASSSWDRGLYGYTF
NA	TRBJ2-2	TRBD2	TRBV11-2	TGTGCCAGCAGCCGACTAGCGGGAGGGGGTCGGGACACCGGGGAGCTGTTTTTT	CASSRLAGGGRDTGELFF
NA	TRBJ2-3	TRBD2	TRBV4-2	TGTGCCAGCAGCCAAGATAGGGTAGCGGGGATCTCAGATACGCAGTATTTT	CASSQDRVAGISDTQYF
NA	TRBJ1-1	NA	TRBV30	TGTGCCTGGAGTATAGAGGGCTCTAGGGCTTTCTTT	CAWSIEGSRAFF
once	TRBJ1-1	TRBD1	TRBV6-6	TGTGCCAGCAGTCCCCCCGGGACAGCGGTTGGCACTGAAGCTTTCTTT	CASSPPGTAVGTEAFF
NA	TRBJ2-1	TRBD2	TRBV5-8	TGTGCCAGCAGCTTGGGGACTAGCGGGAAAAATGAGCAGTTCTTC	CASSLGTSGKNEQFF
NA	TRBJ1-5	TRBD1	TRBV6-6	TGTGCCAGCAGCGGAACCGACAGGGGATGGCAGCCCCAGCATTTT	CASSGTDRGWQPQHF
NA	TRBJ2-7	TRBD1	TRBV18	TGTGCCAGCTCACCCGAAGGGGGCTCGAACGAGCAGTACTTC	CASSPEGGSNEQYF
NA	TRBJ1-1	NA	TRBV19	TGTGCCAGTAGTCCAATAGGGGGGGCTCGGACTGAAGCTTTCTTT	CASSPIGGARTEAFF
NA	TRBJ2-3	NA	TRBV7-2	TGTGCCAGCAGCTTCCTGGGCAGCGGTGATACGCAGTATTTT	CASSFLGSGDTQYF
NA	TRBJ1-2	TRBD1	TRBV2	TGTGCCGCCGGGGAACAGGGGCTGAACTATGGCTACACCTTC	CAAGEQGLNYGYTF
NA	TRBJ1-6	TRBD1	TRBV6-5	TGTGCCAGCAGTTACTCTGGGACAGGGTTCTCACCCCTCCACTTT	CASSYSGTGFSPLHF
NA	TRBJ1-1	NA	TRBV19	TGTGCCAGTACCGGGGGAGACACTGAAGCTTTCTTT	CASTGGDTEAFF
few	TRBJ1-2	NA	TRBV7-6	TGTGCCAGCAGCTTAGACAGTAACTATGGCTACACCTTC	CASSLDSNYGYTF
NA	TRBJ2-7	NA	TRBV18	TGTGCCAGCTCAGTGGCAGAAGTCTACGAGCAGTACTTC	CASSVAEVYEQYF
once	TRBJ1-5	TRBD1	TRBV5-1	TGCGCCAGCAGCGGGACAGGGGGCCGGGATCAGCCCCAGCATTTT	CASSGTGGRDQPQHF
NA	TRBJ2-7	NA	TRBV19	TGTGCCAGTAGTATAGTATCTGGGGGGTTCGCCTACGAGCAGTACTTC	CASSIVSGGFAYEQYF
NA	TRBJ2-4	TRBD2	TRBV9	TGTGCCAGCAGCGCTCAGGGGGGACTAGCGGGAAGAAACATTCAGTACTTC	CASSAQGGLAGRNIQYF
NA	TRBJ2-1	TRBD2	TRBV29-1	TGCAGCGCCCCTCAGGGCCTAGCGGCCTCCTACAATGAGCAGTTCTTC	CSAPQGLAASYNEQFF
NA	TRBJ2-1	NA	TRBV7-6	TGTGCCAGCAGCTCCCCTTTAGGGGGGGATGAGCAGTTCTTC	CASSSPLGGDEQFF
NA	TRBJ2-1	NA	TRBV15	TGTGCCACCAGCAGAGTAGGAATTGGGAGGGGGGGCCGGTACAATGAGCAGTTCTTC	CATSRVGIGRGGRYNEQFF
NA	TRBJ2-7	NA	TRBV27	TGTGCCAGCAGTTTAGATATACAGGGTCCCTACTACGAGCAGTACTTC	CASSLDIQGPYYEQYF
NA	TRBJ1-1	NA	TRBV5-1	TGCGCCAGCAGCCCTGAACAGGACACTGAAGCTTTCTTT	CASSPEQDTEAFF
NA	TRBJ1-6	TRBD1	TRBV5-4	TGTGCCAGCAGCTTGACCAGGGGGTCTACCGACTCCTATAATTCACCCCTCCACTTT	CASSLTRGSTDSYNSPLHF
NA	TRBJ2-1	TRBD1	TRBV6-1	TGTGCCAGCAGCTTAGGACAGGAGTACAATGAGCAGTTCTTC	CASSLGQEYNEQFF
NA	TRBJ1-2	NA	TRBV30	TGTGCCTGGAGTTCTGGGGCGGGAGGCTACACCTTC	CAWSSGAGGYTF
NA	TRBJ1-5	NA	TRBV5-6	TGTGCCAGCAGCAACAGTCTACAGGGTTTCAACCAGCCCCAGCATTTT	CASSNSLQGFNQPQHF
NA	TRBJ2-3	NA	TRBV4-1	TGCGCCAGCAGCCATCAAAGCTCCGGACTTATCACAGATACGCAGTATTTT	CASSHQSSGLITDTQYF
NA	TRBJ2-7	NA	TRBV21-1	TGTGCCAGCAGCCCTGATGGACTAGAGAGCTCCTACGAGCAGTACTTC	CASSPDGLESSYEQYF
NA	TRBJ2-7	NA	TRBV5-6	TGTGCCAGCAGCTCGGGCTCCCCGGGGGAGCAGTACTTC	CASSSGSPGEQYF
NA	TRBJ2-2	TRBD2	TRBV9	TGTGCCAGCAGCGTAGAGGGTAGCGGGTACACCGGGGAGCTGTTTTTT	CASSVEGSGYTGELFF
NA	TRBJ2-6	NA	TRBV18	TGTGCCAGCTCACCAATATTTGAGGCGTGGAGCTCTGGGGCCAACGTCCTGACTTTC	CASSPIFEAWSSGANVLTF
NA	TRBJ2-3	TRBD2	TRBV2	TGTGCCAGCAGTGACCCCCCAGCACTAGCGGGAGGAGATACGCAGTATTTT	CASSDPPALAGGDTQYF
NA	TRBJ2-5	NA	TRBV27	TGTGCCAGCAGTTTAGGGGCCAGCACAGGAGAGACCCAGTACTTC	CASSLGASTGETQYF
NA	TRBJ2-7	TRBD2	TRBV11-2	TGTGCCAGCAGCCATGAACTAGCGGGGCCCTACGAGCAGTACTTC	CASSHELAGPYEQYF
few	TRBJ2-5	TRBD1	TRBV29-1	TGCAGCGTGGGACAGGGGAGAAAAGAGACCCAGTACTTC	CSVGQGRKETQYF
NA	TRBJ1-2	NA	TRBV10-3	TGTGCCATCAGTGACAGTACTAACTATGGCTACACCTTC	CAISDSTNYGYTF
once	TRBJ2-5	NA	TRBV11-2	TGTGCCAGCAGCCCTATACGGGGATACAAGGAATTGAGCTCGGAGACCCAGTACTTC	CASSPIRGYKELSSETQYF
NA	TRBJ2-5	NA	TRBV5-6	TGTGCCAGCAGCCTTTACGGGTACCAAGAGACCCAGTACTTC	CASSLYGYQETQYF
NA	TRBJ2-3	TRBD2	TRBV7-9	TGTGCCAGCAGCTTGGGAGGGATCACAGATACGCAGTATTTT	CASSLGGITDTQYF
NA	TRBJ2-5	TRBD1	TRBV19	TGTGCCAGTAGTATCGGGACAGGCAGATATGAAGAGACCCAGTACTTC	CASSIGTGRYEETQYF